Described below is a single T cell receptor beta chain sequence and its context. The antigen remains undetermined. Every one of the donors was a Caucasian adult that lived in Nashville, Tennessee. The method was immunoSEQ multiplex PCR; TCRdb's version includes in-frame clones alone and lacks a portion of them. The table has about 180,000 clones, just under 95% seen once. Trimming took off 0 bases at V and 2 bases at J, with 14 bases between the two ends. The CDR3 consists of 16 residues. Germline V gene data show CDR1 as SGHAT and CDR2 as FQNNGV. This entry belongs to a study of shared clonotypes between healthy human individuals. Study conclusions and caveats: Represented diversity, genetic and exposure-history alike, was limited by few donors. Although depth was large, rarefaction showed that sequencing of the sorted subsets was incomplete. Sequencing depth was predicted to influence how clonotypes are shared among donors.

Sample: naive CD4+ T cells sorted from blood. Subset indicated: CD45RA+ positively selected. The chain carries TRBV11-2 and TRBJ2-7, with D possibly being TRBD2 (5 bases). This clonotype was sampled from a woman aged 25 to 39 in good health. CDR3 protein: CASSLEASGRAYEQYF. The CDR3 DNA is TGTGCCAGCAGCTTAGAGGCCAGCGGAAGGGCCTACGAGCAGTACTTC.